This T cell receptor (beta chain) stems from a study of T cells expressing NK-cell markers. TCRdb re-called the 5' RACE reads and shows each CDR3 protein once, DNA omitted. The sample totals roughly 160,000 distinct CDR3 sequences. Germline-derived CDR1 and CDR2 are SNHLY and FYNNEI. The length of the CDR3 is 16 residues. The sample was blood T cells: a sorted CD56 or NKG2C T cell subset, CD4+ or CD8+ T cells, or bulk PBMC T cells (not recorded which). The chain is built from TRBV2 and TRBJ1-5; TCRdb's assignment of TRBD1 cannot be checked, as there is no DNA. The TCR was taken from a man aged 18-75 years in good health. The CDR3: CASSELGRTVNQPQHF. Together with reference TRBV2 and TRBJ1-5, the CDR3 gives the full variable domain: EPEVTQTPSHQVTQMGQEVILRCVPISNHLYFYWYRQILGQKVEFLVSFYNNEISEKSEIFDDQFSVERPDGSNFTLKIRSTKLEDSAMYFCASSELGRTVNQPQHFGDGTRLSIL.